A single sample is the source of the 14 T cell receptor beta chains below, sequenced in a study of cytomegalovirus exposure and HLA in healthy donors. The PCR used 60 Vbeta and 13 Jbeta primers. TCRdb's copy holds only in-frame clones and misses some; the assay was immunoSEQ multiplex PCR. The sample lists under 200,000 clones, less than 85% occurring once. Sequencing input: PBMCs. These receptors were obtained from a man in his forties in good health and CMV-seronegative.

This sequence joins TRBV7-8 and TRBJ2-1, with D perhaps matching TRBD2 (6 bases). Deletions cut 0 bases from V and 1 base from J, with 10 bases between. This CDR3 has 16 residues. Germline assignment: CDR1 SGHVS and CDR2 FQNEAQ. The CDR3 DNA is TGTGCCAGCAGCTTAGCGTGGGGGGATTCCTACAATGAGCAGTTCTTC. It codes for CASSLAWGDSYNEQFF.

This chain joins TRBV7-2 and TRBJ1-4; D remains ambiguous. The length of the CDR3 is 13 residues. The V and J ends lost 2 bases and 8 bases respectively, with 9 bases between them. In germline, CDR1 is SGHTA, CDR2 FQGNSA. CDR3 protein: CASSLLSPEKLFF. The CDR3 coding sequence is TGTGCCAGCAGCTTACTTAGCCCCGAAAAACTGTTTTTT.

This sequence joins TRBV18 and TRBJ1-2; D perhaps matches TRBD1 (5 bases). The V gene's germline CDR1 is KGHSH and CDR2 LQKENI. This CDR3 has 15 residues. V gave up 2 bases and J gave up 1 base, with 11 bases separating them. CDR3 region: CASSPETEINYGYTF. The CDR3 nucleotides read TGTGCCAGCTCACCAGAGACAGAGATTAACTATGGCTACACCTTC.

V and J are TRBV21-1 and TRBJ2-7; the D call of TRBD2 is as the table states it, not checked on the DNA. TRBV21-1 is a known pseudogene. The CDR3 runs to 15 residues. CDR3 protein: CASSKGGLAIHEQYF. The CDR3 coding sequence is TGTGCCAGCAGCAAAGGGGGACTAGCGATCCACGAGCAGTACTTC.

The rearrangement uses TRBV6-5 and TRBJ2-3, with 7 nucleotides matching TRBD2. Germline values: CDR1 MNHEY, CDR2 SVGAGI. Trimming took 4 bases from V and 7 from J; bases not matched to a gene: 11. This CDR3 is built from 15 residues. DNA of the CDR3: TGTGCCAGCAGTTTAGCCCTTCCGAGCGGGAATACGCAGTATTTT. Protein: CASSLALPSGNTQYF.

The chain carries TRBV28 and TRBJ2-7, with TRBD1 identical over 9 bases. Trimming at V came to 6 bases and at J to 5 bases, leaving 11 bases not matched to a gene. Per the germline V gene, CDR1 is MDHEN and CDR2 is SYDVKM. The CDR3 totals 15 residues. The CDR3 protein is CASRRTGTGTHEQYF. The DNA for the CDR3 is TGTGCCAGCAGGCGAACCGGGACAGGGACCCACGAGCAGTACTTC. Using reference TRBV28 and TRBJ2-7 for the parts outside the CDR3, the full variable domain is DVKVTQSSRYLVKRTGEKVFLECVQDMDHENMFWYRQDPGLGLRLIYFSYDVKMKEKGDIPEGYSVSREKKERFSLILESASTNQTSMYLCASRRTGTGTHEQYFGPGTRLTVT.

This chain connects TRBV5-8 to TRBJ2-5, with 10 bases matching TRBD2. The CDR3 has 18 amino acids. The ends lost 4 bases at V and 5 bases at J; junction bases unmatched: 17. Germline V gene lookup returns CDR1 SGHTS and CDR2 YDEGEE. The CDR3 loop is CASSRSVGTSAVFETQYF. The CDR3 DNA reads TGTGCCAGCAGCCGGAGCGTGGGGACTAGCGCCGTCTTTGAGACCCAGTACTTC. Full variable domain (missing parts from reference TRBV5-8 and TRBJ2-5): EAGVTQSPTHLIKTRGQQATLRCSPISGHTSVYWYQQALGLGLQFLLWYDEGEERNRGNFPPRFSGRQFPNYSSELNVNALELEDSALYLCASSRSVGTSAVFETQYFGPGTRLLVL.

V and J are TRBV7-2 and TRBJ1-6, with 8 bases that match TRBD1. Losses at the gene ends were 5 bases for V and 10 bases for J; bases not matched to a gene: 13. CDR1 is SGHTA and CDR2 is FQGNSA in the germline V gene. This CDR3 comprises 16 residues. CDR3 sequence: CASSLGTGLQGSPLHF. In DNA, the CDR3 is TGTGCCAGCAGCCTCGGGACAGGCCTCCAGGGATCACCCCTCCACTTT.

The rearrangement joins TRBV27 to TRBJ2-7; D uncertain. The CDR3 sequence is 13 residues long. Trimming cost V 9 bases and J 1 base, with 13 bases left between them. Germline V CDR1 and CDR2: MNHEY, SMNVEV (reference sequence). The CDR3 reads CASSQSVSYEQYF. The CDR3 nucleotides read TGTGCCAGTTCCCAGTCAGTGTCCTACGAGCAGTACTTC.

This chain links TRBV18 with TRBJ1-2; 9 bases fit TRBD1. Trimming cost V 6 bases and J 3 bases; bases outside gene matches: 8. Germline values: CDR1 KGHSH, CDR2 LQKENI. CDR3 length equals 15 residues. This CDR3 is CASSPGQGQHYGYTF. DNA for the CDR3: TGTGCCAGCTCCCCCGGACAGGGGCAACACTATGGCTACACCTTC.

V and J are TRBV4-1 and TRBJ2-7, with 12 bases aligning to TRBD2. With 1 base clipped from V and 5 bases from J, the junction kept 6 bases outside the gene matches. This CDR3 has 16 amino acids. Germline CDR1 MGHRA, CDR2 YSYEKL. CDR3 residues: CASSQGGLAGTNEQYF. The DNA of the CDR3 is TGCGCCAGCAGCCAAGGAGGACTAGCGGGGACCAACGAGCAGTACTTC.

CDR3 sequence reads: CASSLLTGGHSPLHF. The CDR3 DNA reads TGTGCCAGCAGCTTACTAACAGGGGGCCATTCACCCCTCCACTTT. This chain joins TRBV7-8 and TRBJ1-6; 9 nucleotides agree with TRBD1. CDR3 size: 15 residues. Per germline, CDR1 SGHVS and CDR2 FQNEAQ. V shed 2 bases, J shed 8 bases, and the junction held 4 bases outside the gene matches.

J is TRBJ2-2 and V is TRBV6-1; a weak D match, TRBD2 (7 bases). This CDR3 has 15 residues. The V gene's germline CDR1 is MNHNS and CDR2 SASEGT. Trimming removed 0 bases at V and 7 bases at J, with 12 bases between. This chain's CDR3 is CASSEAGGASGELFF. Written as DNA, the CDR3 is TGTGCCAGCAGTGAAGCGGGGGGGGCTAGCGGGGAGCTGTTTTTT.

The rearrangement joins TRBV19 to TRBJ1-1, with D unresolved. CDR1 LNHDA and CDR2 SQIVND come from the germline V gene (reference sequence). V was cut by 9 bases and J by 5 bases, with 19 bases left in between. CDR3 length: 14 amino acids. Written as DNA, the CDR3 is TGTGCCAGCCAATTTGCGTATCTTATTACTGAAGCTTTCTTT. Its protein product is CASQFAYLITEAFF.